The sequence of this T cell receptor beta chain was determined in a study of T cell repertoires in cytomegalovirus infection. The wider study: CMV infection together with matching HLA type was indicated by public TCR beta signatures. Study-level points and caveats: The cumulative frequency of public TCR beta families identified carriers of CMV plus the relevant HLA. Clonotype analysis showed dominance of the ex vivo response by HLA-C-restricted CMV-specific TCR beta clonotypes.

The CDR3 consists of 15 residues. The V and J ends lost 5 bases and 2 bases respectively, with 16 bases between them. CDR1 and CDR2 from the germline V gene are MDHEN and SYDVKM. This clonotype was counted at least ten times. The antigen remains undetermined. TCRdb analysed the reads with MiXCR anew, one entry per CDR3 protein. The sample holds fewer than 250,000 distinct CDR3 sequences, approximately 13% seen once. The rearrangement joins TRBV28 to TRBJ2-7, with D perhaps matching TRBD2 (6 bases). Input material: PBMCs. The TCR comes from a human donor in good health (CMV status not recorded). Some clones in this sample may be carry-over from other donors' samples. The CDR3 spells CASSPMWGGTYEQYF. For the CDR3, the DNA is TGTGCCAGCAGTCCGATGTGGGGAGGAACCTACGAGCAGTACTTC.